The T cell receptor beta chain described here comes from a study of T cells in women clearing cervical HPV infection. Details on this clone: With the read ending 3 residues before the CDR3 end, the germline J gene is used to fill in that end.

This CDR3 is built from 15 residues. CDR1 is SQVTM, CDR2 ANQGSEA, per germline. J lost 7 bases, V lost 3 bases, and 10 bases had no gene match. This table comes from immunoSEQ multiplex PCR, and its TCRdb copy is limited to in-frame clones, with some not included. Its table records tens of thousands of clones. The material sequenced was blood buffy coat. The V gene is TRBV29-1, the J gene TRBJ2-2; 8 bases agree with TRBD2. This receptor was taken from a woman between 18 and 75 years old with a cervical HPV16 infection that either progressed to CIN3+ or cleared (not recorded which). The CDR3 loop reads CSVEERGREGGELFF. Partial CDR3 DNA: TGCAGCGTTGAGGAGCGGGGGAGGGAAGGCGGGGAG.